This T cell receptor beta chain came from a study of blood T cell repertoires in COVID-19. Overall study: From the United States, Italy and Spain came samples of acute and convalescent COVID-19. Sample material is recorded as cDNA or gDNA derived from T cells, B-cell-depleted T cells, or PBMCs.

In the authors' methods: Nucleated cell number was recorded as an estimate derived from reference gene primer amplification. Sequencing used immunoSEQ multiplex PCR; TCRdb keeps in-frame clones, though not all of them. V and J calls and clone size are copied from that table; D and trimming were computed from the DNA. The data show fewer than 200,000 clones, roughly 80% seen once. Trimming cost V 5 bases and J 4 bases, with 14 bases left between them. The germline gives CDR1 MDHEN, CDR2 SYDVKM. This CDR3 contains 14 residues. Specimen: peripheral blood. The receptor's source is a woman aged 70-85 years with acute or convalescent COVID-19. This chain connects TRBV28 to TRBJ1-2; D ambiguous. CDR3 in DNA: TGTGCCAGCAGTCCACTCCGCGGGATCTATGGCTACACCTTC. Its translation is CASSPLRGIYGYTF.